The 21 T cell receptor beta chains below all came from one sample that was sequenced in a study of T cells in Graves' hyperthyroidism and ophthalmopathy. TCR beta CDR3 regions were amplified from RNA. The HTBI primer set was used in a first-round RT-PCR of the TCR CDR3. Via MiXCR, TCRdb re-called the multiplex PCR reads, giving one row per CDR3 protein. The profile shows 140,000 or so distinct CDR3 sequences, around 21% of them singletons. The sequenced sample was blood. All receptors derive from a woman aged 45-65 years with Graves' hyperthyroidism that later progressed to Graves' ophthalmopathy.

This chain joins TRBV13 and TRBJ2-3; possible D gene TRBD2, 6 bases. In germline, CDR1 is PRHDT, CDR2 FYEKMQ (reference sequence). The CDR3 has 16 amino acids. Trimming took 1 base from V and 2 from J, leaving 13 bases between them. The CDR3 loop is CASSLVGDSHTDTQYF. The CDR3 bases are TGTGCCAGCAGCTTAGTTGGGGACTCACACACAGATACGCAGTATTTT.

The rearrangement links TRBV28 to TRBJ2-1; 10 nucleotides match TRBD2. The CDR3 contains 16 residues. Trimming cost V 4 bases and J 7 bases; bases outside gene matches: 10. Germline V CDR1 and CDR2: MDHEN, SYDVKM. The chain's CDR3 is CASSSPGLASQNEQFF. The CDR3 DNA follows: TGTGCCAGCAGTTCGCCGGGACTAGCGTCACAAAATGAGCAGTTCTTC. Full variable domain (rest looked up from reference TRBV28 and TRBJ2-1): DVKVTQSSRYLVKRTGEKVFLECVQDMDHENMFWYRQDPGLGLRLIYFSYDVKMKEKGDIPEGYSVSREKKERFSLILESASTNQTSMYLCASSSPGLASQNEQFFGPGTRLTVL.

This clonotype was recorded at least ten times. This sequence joins TRBV11-3 and TRBJ2-2, with D possibly TRBD2 on 6 matching bases. V shed 5 bases and J shed 2 bases, with 9 bases lying between them. Per the germline V gene, CDR1 is SGHNT and CDR2 is YENEEA. This CDR3 region has 14 residues. The DNA of the CDR3 is TGTGCCAGCAGCCGGGGAGGTAACACCGGGGAGCTGTTTTTT. It codes for CASSRGGNTGELFF.

The chain is built from TRBV27 and TRBJ1-6; 8 positions agree with TRBD1. The J segment lost 7 bases and the V segment lost 5 bases, leaving 7 bases of the junction unmatched. The germline CDR1 and CDR2 sequences are MNHEY and SMNVEV (reference sequence). The CDR3 sequence is 15 residues long. CDR3 protein: CASSPSTGVNSPLHF. The CDR3 DNA reads as TGTGCCAGCAGTCCCTCGACAGGGGTAAATTCACCCCTCCACTTT.

The chain uses TRBV6-1 and TRBJ2-7, with a weak D call TRBD2 (5 bases). CDR3 length: 13 amino acids. V was trimmed by 5 bases and J by 1 base, leaving 9 bases between them. CDR1 MNHNS and CDR2 SASEGT come from the germline V gene. As DNA, the CDR3 is TGTGCCAGCAGTCCACTAGGATCCTACGAGCAGTACTTC. This gives the protein CASSPLGSYEQYF.

The rearrangement uses TRBV7-2 and TRBJ2-1; no firm D call. Trimming took 2 bases from V and 9 from J, leaving 5 bases between them. The CDR3 is 11 residues long. The germline CDR1 and CDR2 sequences are SGHTA and FQGNSA. This CDR3 reads CASSLYAEQFF. The CDR3 DNA is TGTGCCAGCAGCTTATACGCTGAGCAGTTCTTC.

The sample holds many counts of this clonotype. The chain uses TRBV13 and TRBJ2-7; TRBD2 matches 11 bases. The CDR3 sequence is 16 residues long. The V segment lost 2 bases and the J segment 2 bases; nucleotides outside the gene matches: 5. In germline, CDR1 is PRHDT, CDR2 FYEKMQ (reference sequence). CDR3 DNA: TGTGCCAGCAGCTTAAGGGCGGGACTAGCGGCCTACGAGCAGTACTTC. Encoded protein: CASSLRAGLAAYEQYF. The full variable domain, its missing parts supplied by reference TRBV13 and TRBJ2-7, is AAGVIQSPRHLIKEKRETATLKCYPIPRHDTVYWYQQGPGQDPQFLISFYEKMQSDKGSIPDRFSAQQFSDYHSELNMSSLELGDSALYFCASSLRAGLAAYEQYFGPGTRLTVT.

In its sample, this clonotype was seen a few times. V usage is TRBV7-8 and J usage is TRBJ2-4; 7 bases are a match to TRBD1. Germline V gene sequence: CDR1 SGHVS, CDR2 FQNEAQ. The V segment lost 6 bases and the J segment 1 base; nucleotides outside the gene matches: 6. There are 15 residues in the CDR3. DNA of the CDR3: TGTGCCAGCAGTGCAGAGGGGGCGGCCAAAAACATTCAGTACTTC. Its translation is CASSAEGAAKNIQYF. Full variable domain (remainder filled in from reference TRBV7-8 and TRBJ2-4): GAGVSQSPRYKVAKRGQDVALRCDPISGHVSLFWYQQALGQGPEFLTYFQNEAQLDKSGLPSDRFFAERPEGSVSTLKIQRTQQEDSAVYLCASSAEGAAKNIQYFGAGTRLSVL.

This clonotype showed up many times. The chain combines TRBV30 with TRBJ1-5; tentative D call: TRBD1 (5 bases). The CDR3 has 14 residues. The V gene lost 3 bases and the J gene lost 1 base, with 10 bases spanning the gap. Looked up from germline, CDR1 is GTSNPN and CDR2 is SVGIG (reference sequence). CDR3 residues: CAWRGVGSNQPQHF. CDR3 in DNA: TGTGCCTGGAGGGGGGTGGGGAGCAATCAGCCCCAGCATTTT.

This clonotype appeared many times. The CDR3 loop is CASSREDSSPEQYF. The CDR3 DNA is TGTGCCAGCAGCAGAGAAGACAGTTCGCCCGAGCAGTACTTC. The J gene is TRBJ2-7, the V gene TRBV13; a possible D gene is TRBD1 (5 bases). Trimming removed 5 bases from V and 6 bases from J, with 17 bases in between. The CDR3 loop spans 14 amino acids. The germline CDR1 and CDR2 sequences are PRHDT and FYEKMQ (reference sequence).

CDR3 coding DNA: TGTGCCAGCAGCGCTCGGGACAGGGGGAACACTGAAGCTTTCTTT. This sequence encodes CASSARDRGNTEAFF. The chain joins TRBV11-3 to TRBJ1-1; 10 bases agree with TRBD1. V shed 5 bases, J shed 1 base, and the junction held 4 bases outside the gene matches. The CDR3 totals 15 residues. Germline CDR1 SGHNT, CDR2 YENEEA.

This clonotype was seen once. The V gene is TRBV20-1, the J gene TRBJ2-3, with 13 bases matching TRBD2. This CDR3 has 15 residues. The germline gives CDR1 DFQATT, CDR2 SNEGSKA (reference sequence). Trimming took 5 bases from V and 6 from J; bases not matched to a gene: 8. CDR3 loop: CSAPTSGGAVDTQYF. Here the CDR3 DNA reads TGCAGTGCTCCCACTAGCGGGGGGGCCGTGGATACGCAGTATTTT.

This clonotype came up many times. The chain couples TRBV28 to TRBJ1-5; 8 nucleotides line up with TRBD1. Germline trimming cut 6 bases from V and 7 bases from J; bases unmatched to any gene: 20. Looked up from germline, CDR1 is MDHEN and CDR2 is SYDVKM. This CDR3 comprises 18 residues. CDR3 sequence reads: CASSSYAFGDRKNQPQHF. As DNA, the CDR3 is TGTGCCAGCAGCTCCTACGCCTTCGGGGACAGGAAAAACCAGCCCCAGCATTTT.

V usage is TRBV7-9 and J usage is TRBJ2-1; weak D call: TRBD2 (5 bases). The CDR3 has 12 amino acids. In germline, CDR1 is SEHNR, CDR2 FQNEAQ (reference sequence). The V end was cut by 5 bases, the J end by 8 bases, with 10 bases between. DNA of the CDR3: TGTGCCAGCAGCGTACTAGGTGATGAGCAGTTCTTC. Residues: CASSVLGDEQFF.

This clonotype was seen a few times. The V and J genes are TRBV7-3 and TRBJ2-2; TRBD2 aligns across 7 bases. The length of the CDR3 is 17 residues. CDR1 and CDR2 (germline): SGHTA, FQGTGA. The J segment lost 4 bases and the V segment lost 1 base, leaving 9 bases of the junction unmatched. As DNA, the CDR3 is TGTGCCAGCAGCTTAAGGGCAGGTAGCGGGCCCACCGGGGAGCTGTTTTTT. Protein product: CASSLRAGSGPTGELFF.

The sample holds many counts of this clonotype. The J gene is TRBJ1-4, the V gene TRBV2; no definite D call. Looked up from germline, CDR1 is SNHLY and CDR2 is FYNNEI. This CDR3 has 14 residues. Trimming removed 6 bases from V and 0 bases from J, with 8 bases in between. The CDR3 DNA reads as TGTGCCAGCAGGGTCCACGCAACTAATGAAAAACTGTTTTTT. Translated, it gives CASRVHATNEKLFF.

V gene TRBV6-2 or TRBV6-3 combines with J gene TRBJ2-7; D is uncertain. This CDR3 spans 14 amino acids. Trimming took off 2 bases at V and 2 bases at J, with 10 bases between the two ends. Germline V lookup: CDR1 MNHEY, CDR2 SVGEGT. The CDR3 DNA is TGTGCCAGCAGTTACAATCGCTACCCCTACGAGCAGTACTTC. Translated, it gives CASSYNRYPYEQYF.

Ten or more counts support this clonotype. The chain recombines TRBV29-1 with TRBJ2-2; D possibly uses TRBD1 or TRBD2 (5 bases each). The CDR3 runs to 14 residues. Trimming cost V 3 bases and J 0 bases, with 8 bases left between them. Germline V lookup: CDR1 SQVTM, CDR2 ANQGSEA. DNA of the CDR3: TGCAGCGTTGACGGGGCAGCGAACACCGGGGAGCTGTTTTTT. This codes for CSVDGAANTGELFF.

This clonotype was detected a few times. CDR3 DNA sequence: TGTGCCAGCAGCTTGCGGGAGGGAAACACCGGGGAGCTGTTTTTT. Translated, it gives CASSLREGNTGELFF. The J gene is TRBJ2-2, the V gene TRBV5-4; 8 nucleotides agree with TRBD2. The CDR3 runs 15 residues. The ends lost 1 base at V and 2 bases at J; junction bases unmatched: 1. Per germline, CDR1 SGHNT and CDR2 YYREEE (reference sequence).

The chain is built from TRBV19 and TRBJ2-1; TRBD2 might be the D (7 bases). V lost 6 bases and J 5 bases, leaving 17 bases between the germline ends. The CDR3 extends over 15 amino acids. Germline lookup yields CDR1 LNHDA and CDR2 SQIVND (reference sequence). CDR3 DNA: TGTGCCAGTAGACCGGGGGGCGGGCACAACAATGAGCAGTTCTTC. Translating gives CASRPGGGHNNEQFF.

The genes are TRBV12-3 or TRBV12-4 and TRBJ2-5, with no clear D. The CDR3 has 13 amino acids. Trimming removed 3 bases from V and 0 bases from J, with 5 bases in between. CDR3 residues: CASSLVYQETQYF. Written as DNA, the CDR3 is TGTGCCAGCAGTTTGGTCTACCAAGAGACCCAGTACTTC.